This paragraph covers one T cell receptor beta chain sequence. In the source study's methods: From reference gene primer amplification, estimates of nucleated cell counts were derived. Sequenced by immunoSEQ multiplex PCR; TCRdb stores in-frame clones only, minus some. That table furnishes V, J and clone size, whereas the DNA furnished D and trimming. In the table there are 350,000 to 500,000 clones, approximately 90% of which are singletons. Germline V gene sequence: CDR1 MNHEY, CDR2 SMNVEV (reference sequence). The CDR3 contains 16 residues. Trimming shortened V by 7 bases and J by 1 base, and 17 bases separated the two germline ends. The sample comes from a study of blood T cell repertoires in COVID-19.

The specimen sequenced was peripheral blood. This sequence originates from a man younger than 30 with COVID-19, enrolled during active disease. V is TRBV27 and J is TRBJ1-5, with D possibly being TRBD1 (5 bases). CDR3 coding DNA: TGTGCCAGCACCCCAACCTCCGGGGGAAGCAATCAGCCCCAGCATTTT. Protein: CASTPTSGGSNQPQHF.